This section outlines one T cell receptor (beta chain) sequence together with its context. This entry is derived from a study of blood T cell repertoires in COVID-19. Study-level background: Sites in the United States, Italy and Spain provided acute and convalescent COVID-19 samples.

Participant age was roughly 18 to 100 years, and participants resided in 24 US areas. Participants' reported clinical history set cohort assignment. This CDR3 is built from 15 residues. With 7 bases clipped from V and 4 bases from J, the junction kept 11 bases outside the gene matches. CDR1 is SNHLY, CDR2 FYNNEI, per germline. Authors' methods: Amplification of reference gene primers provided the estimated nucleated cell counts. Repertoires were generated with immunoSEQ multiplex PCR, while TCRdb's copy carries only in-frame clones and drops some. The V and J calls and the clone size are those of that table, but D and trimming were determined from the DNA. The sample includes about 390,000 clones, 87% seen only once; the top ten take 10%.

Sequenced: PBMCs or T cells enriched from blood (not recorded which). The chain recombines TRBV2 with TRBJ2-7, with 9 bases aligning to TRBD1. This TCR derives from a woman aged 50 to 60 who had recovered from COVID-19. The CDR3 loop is CASIRGTGQAYEQYF. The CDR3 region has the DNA TGTGCCAGCATCCGCGGGACAGGGCAAGCTTACGAGCAGTACTTC.